The 2 T cell receptor beta chains below were found in one sample sequenced in a study of shared clonotypes between healthy human individuals. TCRdb's copy holds only in-frame clones and misses some; the assay was immunoSEQ multiplex PCR. The sample records roughly 1 million clones, around 82% being singletons. The sample was memory CD4+ T cells from PBMCs. This sample's subset: CD45RA-negative fraction. The receptor set was obtained from a man aged 18 to 30 in good health. Some clones in this sample may be carry-over from other donors' samples.

The rearrangement uses TRBV30 and TRBJ2-7; 8 nucleotides align to TRBD2. CDR3 size: 16 residues. V lost 0 bases to trimming and J lost 2 bases; unmatched junction nucleotides: 9. CDR1 GTSNPN and CDR2 SVGIG come from the germline V gene (reference sequence). CDR3 in amino acids: CAWSVVSRGAPYEQYF. CDR3 bases: TGTGCCTGGAGTGTAGTCTCGCGGGGGGCCCCCTACGAGCAGTACTTC.

The rearrangement joins TRBV7-8 to TRBJ2-3; 16 bases fit TRBD2. With V trimmed by 5 bases and J by 2 bases, 7 bases remained unmatched. CDR1 and CDR2 from the germline V gene are SGHVS and FQNEAQ. This CDR3 region has 18 residues. DNA of the CDR3: TGTGCCAGCAGCCCGGGGACTAGCGGGAGGGCAGACACAGATACGCAGTATTTT. It translates to CASSPGTSGRADTDTQYF.